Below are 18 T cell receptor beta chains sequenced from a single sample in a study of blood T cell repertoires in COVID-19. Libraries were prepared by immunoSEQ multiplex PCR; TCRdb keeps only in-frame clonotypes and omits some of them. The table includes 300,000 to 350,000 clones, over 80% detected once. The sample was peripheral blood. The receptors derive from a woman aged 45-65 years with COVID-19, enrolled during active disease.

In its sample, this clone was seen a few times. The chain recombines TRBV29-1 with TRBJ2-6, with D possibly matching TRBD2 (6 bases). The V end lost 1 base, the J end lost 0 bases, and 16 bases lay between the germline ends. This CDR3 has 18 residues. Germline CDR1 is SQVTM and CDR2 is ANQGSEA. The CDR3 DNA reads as TGCAGCGTTGAAGTAAGGGGAGGTGGAAGCTCTGGGGCCAACGTCCTGACTTTC. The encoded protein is CSVEVRGGGSSGANVLTF.

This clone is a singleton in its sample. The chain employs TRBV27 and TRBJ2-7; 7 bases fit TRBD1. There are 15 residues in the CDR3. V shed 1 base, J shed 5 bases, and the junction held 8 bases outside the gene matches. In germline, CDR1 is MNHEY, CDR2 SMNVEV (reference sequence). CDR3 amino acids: CASSLLLRGSDEQYF. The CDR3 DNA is TGTGCCAGCAGTTTATTGCTCAGGGGGTCCGACGAGCAGTACTTC.

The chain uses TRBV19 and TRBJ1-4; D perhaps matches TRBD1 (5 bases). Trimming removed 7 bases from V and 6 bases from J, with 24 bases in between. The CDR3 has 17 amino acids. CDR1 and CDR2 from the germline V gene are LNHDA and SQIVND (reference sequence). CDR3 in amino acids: CASTPGGLWGRYEKLFF. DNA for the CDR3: TGTGCCAGTACCCCGGGGGGGTTGTGGGGGAGATATGAAAAACTGTTTTTT. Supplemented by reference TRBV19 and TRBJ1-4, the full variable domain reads DGGITQSPKYLFRKEGQNVTLSCEQNLNHDAMYWYRQDPGQGLRLIYYSQIVNDFQKGDIAEGYSVSREKKESFPLTVTSAQKNPTAFYLCASTPGGLWGRYEKLFFGSGTQLSVL.

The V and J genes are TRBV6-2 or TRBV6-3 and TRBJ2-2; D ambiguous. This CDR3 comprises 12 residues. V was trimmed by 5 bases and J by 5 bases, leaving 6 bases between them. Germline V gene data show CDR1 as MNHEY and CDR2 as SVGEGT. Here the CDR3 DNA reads TGTGCCAGCAGTCGCAGAACCGGGGAGCTGTTTTTT. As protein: CASSRRTGELFF.

The CDR3 loop is CASRPSGERLAKNIQYF. In nucleotides, the CDR3 is TGTGCCAGCAGACCCTCGGGGGAAAGACTAGCCAAAAACATTCAGTACTTC. This chain uses TRBV21-1 with TRBJ2-4; the D segment call TRBD2 is taken from the table without a DNA check. TRBV21-1 is given as a pseudogene. The CDR3 consists of 17 residues.

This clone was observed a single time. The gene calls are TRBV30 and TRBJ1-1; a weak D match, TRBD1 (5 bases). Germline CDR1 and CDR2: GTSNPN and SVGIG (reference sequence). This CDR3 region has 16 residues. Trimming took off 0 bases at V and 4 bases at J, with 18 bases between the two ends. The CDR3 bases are TGTGCCTGGAGTGTCGTGGCAGGGCGGGGAAGCACTGAAGCTTTCTTT. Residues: CAWSVVAGRGSTEAFF.

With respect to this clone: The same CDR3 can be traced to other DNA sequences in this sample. The CDR3 reads CASSRGGEQYF. CDR3 in DNA: TGTGCCAGCAGCCGGGGGGGCGAGCAGTACTTC. This chain links TRBV3-1 (or the pseudogene TRBV3-2) with TRBJ2-7, with 7 bases matching TRBD2. After removal of 4 bases from V and 6 bases from J, the junction contained 0 bases not matched to a gene. The V gene's germline CDR1 is LGHDT and CDR2 YNNKEL (reference sequence). This CDR3 comprises 11 residues.

CDR3 loop: CASSPALGSAGSYGYTF. The CDR3 region has the DNA TGTGCCAGCAGCCCAGCCTTAGGTAGTGCCGGGAGCTATGGCTACACCTTC. The V and J genes are TRBV11-2 and TRBJ1-2; D gene uncertain. The CDR3 totals 17 residues. Trimming removed 5 bases at V and 4 bases at J, with 23 bases between. Germline V gives CDR1 SGHAT, CDR2 FQNNGV.

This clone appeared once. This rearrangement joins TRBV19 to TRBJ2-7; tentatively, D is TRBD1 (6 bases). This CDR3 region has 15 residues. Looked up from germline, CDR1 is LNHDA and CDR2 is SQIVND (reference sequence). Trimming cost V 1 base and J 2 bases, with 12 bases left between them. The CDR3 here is CASSIGSGVTYEQYF. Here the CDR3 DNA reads TGTGCCAGTAGTATAGGCTCAGGGGTTACCTACGAGCAGTACTTC.

CDR3: CASSSDGGLGYTF. CDR3 DNA sequence: TGCGCCAGCAGCTCTGACGGGGGACTAGGCTACACCTTC. The gene calls are TRBV5-1 and TRBJ1-2, with D perhaps TRBD1 (5 bases). V lost 3 bases and J 8 bases, leaving 14 bases between the germline ends. Germline CDR1 is SGHRS and CDR2 is YFSETQ. The CDR3 has 13 amino acids.

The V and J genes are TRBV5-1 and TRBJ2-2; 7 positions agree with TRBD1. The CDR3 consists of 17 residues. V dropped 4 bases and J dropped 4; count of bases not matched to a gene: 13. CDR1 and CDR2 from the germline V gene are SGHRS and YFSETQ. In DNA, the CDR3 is TGCGCCAGCAGCCCACGACAGGGCGAGCGTGGCACCGGGGAGCTGTTTTTT. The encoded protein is CASSPRQGERGTGELFF.

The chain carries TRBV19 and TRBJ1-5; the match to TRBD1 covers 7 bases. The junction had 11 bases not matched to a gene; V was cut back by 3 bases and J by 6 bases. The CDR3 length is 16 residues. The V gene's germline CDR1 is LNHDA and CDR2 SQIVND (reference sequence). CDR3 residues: CASSIWSGGEGQPQHF. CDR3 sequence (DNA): TGTGCCAGTAGTATCTGGTCAGGGGGAGAGGGTCAGCCCCAGCATTTT.

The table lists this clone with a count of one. CDR3 amino acids: CASSLVQGNADTQYF. In nucleotides, the CDR3 is TGTGCCAGCAGCTTGGTGCAGGGTAACGCGGATACGCAGTATTTT. This chain joins TRBV5-4 and TRBJ2-3; D might be TRBD1 (5 bases). The CDR3 is 15 amino acids. Germline CDR1 and CDR2: SGHNT and YYREEE (reference sequence). The V end was cut by 0 bases, the J end by 6 bases, with 14 bases between. Drawing the rest from reference TRBV5-4 and TRBJ2-3, the complete variable domain is ETGVTQSPTHLIKTRGQQVTLRCSSQSGHNTVSWYQQALGQGPQFIFQYYREEENGRGNFPPRFSGLQFPNYSSELNVNALELDDSALYLCASSLVQGNADTQYFGPGTRLTVL.

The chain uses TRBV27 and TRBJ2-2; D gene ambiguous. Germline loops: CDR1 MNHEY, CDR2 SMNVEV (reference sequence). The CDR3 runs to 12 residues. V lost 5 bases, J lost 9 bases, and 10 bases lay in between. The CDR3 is CASSATSRELFF. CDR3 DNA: TGTGCCAGCAGTGCGACTTCCAGGGAGCTGTTTTTT.

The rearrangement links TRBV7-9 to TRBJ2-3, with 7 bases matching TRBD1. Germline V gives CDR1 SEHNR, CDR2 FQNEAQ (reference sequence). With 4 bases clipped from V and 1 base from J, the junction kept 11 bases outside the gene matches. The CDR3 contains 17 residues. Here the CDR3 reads CASSYFWGGQGTDTQYF. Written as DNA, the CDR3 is TGTGCCAGCAGCTATTTTTGGGGCGGACAGGGCACAGATACGCAGTATTTT.

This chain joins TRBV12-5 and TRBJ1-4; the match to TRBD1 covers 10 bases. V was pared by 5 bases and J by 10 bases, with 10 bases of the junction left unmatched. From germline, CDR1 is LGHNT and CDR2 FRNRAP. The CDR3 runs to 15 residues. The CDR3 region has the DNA TGTGCTAGTGGTGGACAGGGGGGTGCTATAGGAAAACTGTTTTTT. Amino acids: CASGGQGGAIGKLFF. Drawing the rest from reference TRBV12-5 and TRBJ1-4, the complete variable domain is DARVTQTPRHKVTEMGQEVTMRCQPILGHNTVFWYRQTMMQGLELLAYFRNRAPLDDSGMPKDRFSAEMPDATLATLKIQPSEPRDSAVYFCASGGQGGAIGKLFFGSGTQLSVL.

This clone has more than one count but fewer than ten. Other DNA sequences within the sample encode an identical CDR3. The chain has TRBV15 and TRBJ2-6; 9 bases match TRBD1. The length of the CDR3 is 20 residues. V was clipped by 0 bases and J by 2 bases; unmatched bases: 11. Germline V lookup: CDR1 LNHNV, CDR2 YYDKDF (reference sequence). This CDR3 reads CATSRDTRGQGIPGANVLTF. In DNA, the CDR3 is TGTGCCACCAGCAGAGATACTCGGGGACAGGGTATCCCTGGGGCCAACGTCCTGACTTTC.

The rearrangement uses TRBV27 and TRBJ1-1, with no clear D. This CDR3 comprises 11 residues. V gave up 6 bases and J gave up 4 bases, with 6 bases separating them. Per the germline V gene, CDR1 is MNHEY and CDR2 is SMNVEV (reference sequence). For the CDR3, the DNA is TGTGCCAGCAGCTCGGGCACTGAAGCTTTCTTT. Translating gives CASSSGTEAFF.